Presented here are 31 T cell receptor beta chains from one specimen sequenced in a study of shared clonotypes between healthy human individuals. The table came from immunoSEQ multiplex PCR; TCRdb's copy has only in-frame clones and leaves some out. The repertoire holds around 95,000 clones, more than 45% seen once, with more than 13% in the top ten. The sequencing input was PBMCs. These receptors originate from a woman in her forties in good health. Some clones in this sample may be carry-over from other donors' samples.

The V gene is TRBV5-4, the J gene TRBJ2-7; 7 bases match TRBD1. The CDR3 is made up of 15 amino acids. Unmatched junction bases numbered 11, after V lost 7 bases and J lost 1 base. Germline V CDR1 and CDR2: SGHNT, YYREEE (reference sequence). The DNA for the CDR3 is TGTGCCAGCCATACTAGGACAGGCTATTCCTACGAGCAGTACTTC. Its protein product is CASHTRTGYSYEQYF.

V gene TRBV19 combines with J gene TRBJ1-2; D gene unclear. Per the germline V gene, CDR1 is LNHDA and CDR2 is SQIVND (reference sequence). The CDR3 has 17 residues. V lost 3 bases, J lost 1 base, and 18 bases lay in between. The CDR3 DNA reads as TGTGCCAGTAGTATCCCGATAGGAGGACTCCTTAACTATGGCTACACCTTC. Its translation: CASSIPIGGLLNYGYTF.

Many counts were recorded for this clone. The rearrangement uses TRBV9 and TRBJ2-7; 10 bases match TRBD2. CDR1 is SGDLS and CDR2 is YYNGEE in the germline V gene. This CDR3 spans 15 amino acids. Trimming at V came to 0 bases and at J to 4 bases, leaving 4 bases not matched to a gene. The chain's CDR3 is CASSVGLAGAYEQYF. The CDR3 coding sequence is TGTGCCAGCAGCGTAGGGCTAGCGGGAGCATACGAGCAGTACTTC. Full variable domain (outside the CDR3, taken from reference TRBV9 and TRBJ2-7): DSGVTQTPKHLITATGQRVTLRCSPRSGDLSVYWYQQSLDQGLQFLIQYYNGEERAKGNILERFSAQQFPDLHSELNLSSLELGDSALYFCASSVGLAGAYEQYFGPGTRLTVT.

This chain connects TRBV28 to TRBJ1-1, with a possible D match to TRBD1 (5 bases). This CDR3 is 15 amino acids long. Trimming left V 3 bases short and J 5 bases short, with 16 bases between. Per germline, CDR1 MDHEN and CDR2 SYDVKM. The CDR3 DNA follows: TGTGCCAGCAGTTTTGGTAGGGGCCGGGAGACTGAAGCTTTCTTT. Translated: CASSFGRGRETEAFF.

The chain couples TRBV7-2 to TRBJ2-7; D possibly corresponds to TRBD2 (6 bases). This CDR3 has 14 amino acids. V was clipped by 4 bases and J by 1 base, with 11 bases between them. Germline V gene sequence: CDR1 SGHTA, CDR2 FQGNSA. In nucleotides, the CDR3 is TGTGCCAGCAGCTCGTGGACTAATTCCTACGAGCAGTACTTC. As protein: CASSSWTNSYEQYF.

At least ten counts were recorded for this clone. An end of the junction does not agree with germline; a read error may underlie this. The same CDR3 also results from other DNA sequences found in this sample. This sequence joins TRBV4-1 and TRBJ1-1, with D possibly matching TRBD1 (5 bases). Germline CDR1 reads MGHRA; CDR2 reads YSYEKL. The CDR3 has 15 residues. The CDR3: CASGQGLTGNTEAFF. The CDR3 DNA sequence: TGCGCCAGCGGCCAAGGCCTTACAGGGAACACTGAAGCTTTCTTT.

On this clone: With only one base between it and a far larger clone, this is likely a read error. The genes are TRBV6-6 and TRBJ1-2, with D possibly matching TRBD1 (6 bases). The CDR3 has 13 residues. From germline, CDR1 is MNHNY and CDR2 SVGAGI (reference sequence). The CDR3 protein is CVISSDRNYGYTF. In DNA form, the CDR3 reads TGTGTCATCAGTTCGGACAGAAACTATGGCTACACCTTC.

The V gene is TRBV25-1, the J gene TRBJ2-3; D is perhaps TRBD2 (5 bases). There are 18 residues in the CDR3. Trimming left V 5 bases short and J 1 base short, with 22 bases between. Germline V CDR1 and CDR2: MGHDK, SYGVNS. The CDR3 is CASSRRSYPPLGTDTQYF. The DNA for the CDR3 is TGTGCCAGCAGTCGCCGCTCGTACCCCCCACTAGGCACAGATACGCAGTATTTT. Filled out from reference TRBV25-1 and TRBJ2-3, the complete variable domain reads EADIYQTPRYLVIGTGKKITLECSQTMGHDKMYWYQQDPGMELHLIHYSYGVNSTEKGDLSSESTVSRIRTEHFPLTLESARPSHTSQYLCASSRRSYPPLGTDTQYFGPGTRLTVL.

This clone was recorded many times. The V and J genes are TRBV21-1 and TRBJ2-1; TRBD2 reflects the table's D call only, with no check against the DNA. TRBV21-1 is flagged as a pseudogene. This CDR3 region has 17 residues. CDR3 nucleotides: TGTGCCAGCAGCTCACAGGCTAGCGGGCCCAGTTACAATGAGCAGTTCTTC. It translates to CASSSQASGPSYNEQFF.

The chain recombines TRBV30 with TRBJ2-1; D is possibly TRBD1 or TRBD2 (5 bases each). Germline V CDR1 and CDR2: GTSNPN, SVGIG (reference sequence). V dropped 2 bases and J dropped 2 bases, with 16 bases sitting between them. The CDR3 consists of 16 residues. CDR3 DNA: TGTGCCTGGAGTCTCACGGGGACCGCGGCCTACAATGAGCAGTTCTTC. Protein: CAWSLTGTAAYNEQFF. The variable domain in full, with the rest retrieved from reference TRBV30 and TRBJ2-1, is SQTIHQWPATLVQPVGSPLSLECTVEGTSNPNLYWYRQAAGRGLQLLFYSVGIGQISSEVPQNLSASRPQDRQFILSSKKLLLSDSGFYLCAWSLTGTAAYNEQFFGPGTRLTVL.

This clone occurred a few times. The chain recombines TRBV15 with TRBJ2-3, with D uncertain. The CDR3 consists of 11 residues. V lost 5 bases to trimming and J lost 9 bases, with 9 bases between them. Germline V gives CDR1 LNHNV, CDR2 YYDKDF (reference sequence). CDR3 sequence reads: CATSRPGTQYF. CDR3 DNA: TGTGCCACCAGCCGCCCTGGAACGCAGTATTTT.

This sequence joins TRBV11-3 and TRBJ2-3; no definite D call. V gave up 4 bases and J gave up 6 bases, with 5 bases separating them. The germline CDR1 and CDR2 sequences are SGHNT and YENEEA. CDR3 size: 11 residues. CDR3 in DNA: TGTGCCAGCAGCTCGGGCGATACGCAGTATTTT. Protein sequence: CASSSGDTQYF.

The chain links TRBV5-1 to TRBJ2-1; 7 positions match TRBD2. Germline CDR1 is SGHRS and CDR2 is YFSETQ. V shed 3 bases and J 3 bases; nucleotides not matched to a gene: 6. The length of the CDR3 is 15 residues. This CDR3 is CASSSPGGSYNEQFF. CDR3 coding DNA: TGCGCCAGCAGCTCCCCGGGAGGCAGCTACAATGAGCAGTTCTTC.

Turning to this clone: Just one base apart from a much larger clone, this may be a read error. The sample has other DNA sequences that encode this CDR3 too. The rearrangement links TRBV7-2 to TRBJ1-2, with D perhaps TRBD1 (5 bases). The CDR3 is 12 amino acids. In germline, CDR1 is SGHTA, CDR2 FQGNSA. The CDR3 reads CASSRDVAGYTF. CDR3 nucleotide sequence: TGCGCCAGCAGCCGGGACGTTGCTGGCTACACCTTC.

This clone has a handful of counts. V is TRBV7-9 and J is TRBJ1-1, with 8 bases aligning to TRBD1. Trimming cost V 7 bases and J 5 bases; bases outside gene matches: 9. The CDR3 is 14 residues long. Germline V gene lookup returns CDR1 SEHNR and CDR2 FQNEAQ (reference sequence). The CDR3 sequence is CASTQTGGGTEAFF. The DNA of the CDR3 is TGTGCCAGCACCCAAACAGGGGGTGGAACTGAAGCTTTCTTT.

V usage is TRBV5-5 and J usage is TRBJ2-7; D unresolved. The germline gives CDR1 SGHKS, CDR2 YYEKEE (reference sequence). V shed 5 bases and J shed 2 bases, with 17 bases lying between them. This CDR3 is 15 amino acids long. The CDR3, as DNA: TGTGCCAGCAGTTTCCTCCGCTACTCACCCTACGAGCAGTACTTC. Its translation: CASSFLRYSPYEQYF.

This rearrangement joins TRBV4-2 to TRBJ1-2, with D perhaps matching TRBD1 (5 bases). CDR3 length: 14 residues. CDR1 and CDR2 from the germline V gene are LGHNA and YNFKEQ. The V end was cut by 5 bases, the J end by 8 bases, with 18 bases between. CDR3 nucleotides: TGTGCCAGCAGCTTGCAGGTTGGGGGATACGGCTACACCTTC. This sequence encodes CASSLQVGGYGYTF.

The rearrangement uses TRBV5-4 and TRBJ1-1; D unclear. The CDR3 is made up of 14 amino acids. Germline loops: CDR1 SGHNT, CDR2 YYREEE (reference sequence). Deletions cut 1 base from V and 3 bases from J, with 10 bases between. The DNA of the CDR3 is TGTGCCAGCAGCTTGTCGGTCGGGGACACTGAAGCTTTCTTT. Amino acid sequence: CASSLSVGDTEAFF.

V is TRBV29-1 and J is TRBJ2-7; D gene ambiguous. Trimming removed 5 bases from V and 2 bases from J, with 7 bases in between. Looked up from germline, CDR1 is SQVTM and CDR2 is ANQGSEA. CDR3 size: 11 residues. The CDR3 bases are TGCAGCGTTTACAATCCCTACGAGCAGTACTTC. Amino acid sequence: CSVYNPYEQYF.

The chain is built from TRBV6-4 and TRBJ2-7; 7 bases line up with TRBD1. Germline assignment: CDR1 MRHNA and CDR2 SNTAGT. The CDR3 is 10 residues long. Germline trimming cut 8 bases from V and 9 bases from J; bases unmatched to any gene: 4. In DNA, the CDR3 is TGTGCCAGCCGAGGGGGCTGGCAGTACTTC. The encoded protein is CASRGGWQYF.

The count of this clone is one. The V and J genes are TRBV7-9 and TRBJ2-7; possible D gene TRBD1, 6 bases. The CDR3 sequence is 15 residues long. Trimming shortened V by 0 bases and J by 2 bases, and 11 bases separated the two germline ends. Germline lookup yields CDR1 SEHNR and CDR2 FQNEAQ (reference sequence). The CDR3 DNA reads as TGTGCCAGCAGCTTAGCGGGCGGACAGACCTACGAGCAGTACTTC. Protein sequence: CASSLAGGQTYEQYF.

The chain carries TRBV19 and TRBJ1-2; D perhaps matches TRBD1 (5 bases). Trimming removed 5 bases from V and 4 bases from J, with 29 bases in between. The CDR3 contains 19 residues. Per germline, CDR1 LNHDA and CDR2 SQIVND (reference sequence). The CDR3 nucleotides are TGTGCCAGTAGTCCGCCCTGGGGTGGGTCACAGGCGTTCGGCTATGGCTACACCTTC. As protein: CASSPPWGGSQAFGYGYTF.

V and J are TRBV30 and TRBJ1-1; a weak D match, TRBD1 (6 bases). Trimming took off 2 bases at V and 6 bases at J, with 19 bases between the two ends. CDR3 length equals 15 residues. The germline V gene encodes CDR1 GTSNPN and CDR2 SVGIG (reference sequence). Here the CDR3 DNA reads TGTGCCTGGAGTTTACCGGGACACCTAAGGGCTGAAGCTTTCTTT. It encodes CAWSLPGHLRAEAFF.

In its sample, this clone was seen many times. Just one base apart from a much larger clone, this may be a read error. Other DNA variants within this sample encode the same CDR3. The V call is TRBV5-6, the J call TRBJ2-1, with no clear D. Trimming stripped 3 bases from V and 2 bases from J, with 0 bases between. The CDR3 is 11 amino acids. The germline gives CDR1 SGHDT, CDR2 YYEEEE. CDR3 sequence reads: CASSSYNEQFF. The CDR3 coding sequence is TGTGCCAGCAGCTCCTACAATGAGCAGTTCTTC.

The chain links TRBV7-6 to TRBJ2-3; weak D call: TRBD1 (6 bases). This CDR3 is built from 15 residues. From germline, CDR1 is SGHVS and CDR2 FNYEAQ. With 1 base removed from V and 3 bases from J, the gap between germline ends came to 11 bases. The CDR3 DNA is TGTGCCAGCAGCTTAGTCGGACAGAATACAGATACGCAGTATTTT. It translates to CASSLVGQNTDTQYF.

This chain uses TRBV6-1 with TRBJ2-3, with D uncertain. This CDR3 region has 13 residues. The V end lost 6 bases, the J end lost 0 bases, and 7 bases lay between the germline ends. CDR1 and CDR2 (germline): MNHNS, SASEGT. In DNA form, the CDR3 reads TGTGCCAGCAGGCCCCGAAGCACAGATACGCAGTATTTT. Encoded protein: CASRPRSTDTQYF.

The V gene is TRBV18, the J gene TRBJ2-4; 10 bases agree with TRBD1. Per germline, CDR1 KGHSH and CDR2 LQKENI. The V gene end was trimmed by 5 bases and the J gene end by 9 bases; junction bases not matched to a gene: 7. This CDR3 spans 14 amino acids. CDR3 sequence (DNA): TGTGCCAGCTCAGAGACAGGGGGCACGCCCATTCAGTACTTC. Translation: CASSETGGTPIQYF.

This clone turned up a few times. This chain uses TRBV28 with TRBJ2-7; perhaps TRBD1 as D (6 bases). V was trimmed by 5 bases and J by 4 bases, leaving 18 bases between them. Per germline, CDR1 MDHEN and CDR2 SYDVKM. CDR3 length equals 15 residues. Written as DNA, the CDR3 is TGTGCCAGCAGTCTCAGGGGATGGGCGGGTTACGAGCAGTACTTC. Translation: CASSLRGWAGYEQYF. The entire variable domain, with the rest obtained from reference TRBV28 and TRBJ2-7, is as follows: DVKVTQSSRYLVKRTGEKVFLECVQDMDHENMFWYRQDPGLGLRLIYFSYDVKMKEKGDIPEGYSVSREKKERFSLILESASTNQTSMYLCASSLRGWAGYEQYFGPGTRLTVT.

The chain recombines TRBV5-1 with TRBJ1-3; D is possibly TRBD1 (5 bases). The germline V gene encodes CDR1 SGHRS and CDR2 YFSETQ. The CDR3 length is 17 residues. V was clipped by 0 bases and J by 6 bases, with 19 bases between them. The CDR3 DNA reads TGCGCCAGCAGCTTGGGGGGTATGACAGACCCCTCAAACACCATATATTTT. This sequence encodes CASSLGGMTDPSNTIYF.

The V call is TRBV20-1, the J call TRBJ2-1, with D perhaps matching TRBD2 (5 bases). In germline, CDR1 is DFQATT, CDR2 SNEGSKA (reference sequence). The length of the CDR3 is 11 residues. V shed 6 bases and J shed 7 bases, with 10 bases lying between them. CDR3 sequence: CSADRTNEQFF. As DNA, the CDR3 is TGCAGTGCCGATAGGACTAATGAGCAGTTCTTC.

Comments on this clone: A far larger clone is only one base removed, so a read error is likely. The identical CDR3 is also encoded by other nucleotide sequences in the sample. The chain joins TRBV27 to TRBJ2-1; D unclear. Germline CDR1 MNHEY, CDR2 SMNVEV (reference sequence). The CDR3 covers 12 residues. With 9 bases removed from V and 9 bases from J, the gap between germline ends came to 15 bases. The CDR3 loop reads CASSIGLGEQFF. The CDR3 DNA follows: TGTGCCAGTAGTATCGGTCTGGGTGAGCAGTTCTTC.